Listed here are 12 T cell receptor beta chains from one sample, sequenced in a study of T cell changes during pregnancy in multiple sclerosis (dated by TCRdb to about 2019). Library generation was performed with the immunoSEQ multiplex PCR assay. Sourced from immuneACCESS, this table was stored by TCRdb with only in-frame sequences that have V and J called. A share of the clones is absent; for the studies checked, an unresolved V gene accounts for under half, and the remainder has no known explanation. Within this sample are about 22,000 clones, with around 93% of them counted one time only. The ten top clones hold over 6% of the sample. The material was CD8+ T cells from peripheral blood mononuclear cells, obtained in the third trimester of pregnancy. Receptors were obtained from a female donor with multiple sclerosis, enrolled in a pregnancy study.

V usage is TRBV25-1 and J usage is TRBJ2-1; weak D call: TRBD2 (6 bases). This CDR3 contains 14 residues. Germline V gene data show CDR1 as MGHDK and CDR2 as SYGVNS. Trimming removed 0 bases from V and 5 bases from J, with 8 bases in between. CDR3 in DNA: TGTGCCAGCAGTGAATATGGCGGGGACAATGAGCAGTTCTTC. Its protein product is CASSEYGGDNEQFF.

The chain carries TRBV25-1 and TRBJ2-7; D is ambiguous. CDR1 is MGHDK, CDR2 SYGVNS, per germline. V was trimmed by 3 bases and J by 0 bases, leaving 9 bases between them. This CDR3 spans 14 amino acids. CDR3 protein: CASSDNIDSYEQYF. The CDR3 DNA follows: TGTGCCAGCAGTGACAACATTGACTCCTACGAGCAGTACTTC.

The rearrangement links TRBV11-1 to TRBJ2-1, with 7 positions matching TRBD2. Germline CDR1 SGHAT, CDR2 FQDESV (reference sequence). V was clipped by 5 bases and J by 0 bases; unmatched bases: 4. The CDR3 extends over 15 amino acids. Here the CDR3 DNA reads TGTGCCAGCAGCCTGGGGGACTACTCCTACAATGAGCAGTTCTTC. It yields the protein CASSLGDYSYNEQFF.

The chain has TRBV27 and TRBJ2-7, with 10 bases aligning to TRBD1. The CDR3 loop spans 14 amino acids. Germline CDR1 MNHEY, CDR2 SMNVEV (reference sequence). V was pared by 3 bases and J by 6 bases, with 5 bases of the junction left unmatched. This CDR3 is CASSLSGTGVEQYF. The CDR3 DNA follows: TGTGCCAGCAGTTTGTCCGGGACAGGGGTCGAGCAGTACTTC.

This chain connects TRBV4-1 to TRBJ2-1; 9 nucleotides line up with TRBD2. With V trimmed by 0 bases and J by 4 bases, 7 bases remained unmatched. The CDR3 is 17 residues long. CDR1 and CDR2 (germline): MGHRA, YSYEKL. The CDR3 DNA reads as TGCGCCAGCAGCCAAGAACCCACTAGCGGGCTATACAATGAGCAGTTCTTC. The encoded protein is CASSQEPTSGLYNEQFF.

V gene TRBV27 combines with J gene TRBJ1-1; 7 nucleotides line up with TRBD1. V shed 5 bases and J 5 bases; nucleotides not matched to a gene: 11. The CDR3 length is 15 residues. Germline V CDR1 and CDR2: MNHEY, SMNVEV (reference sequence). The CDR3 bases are TGTGCCAGCAGTAACCACAGGGGAGTGGGGACTGAAGCTTTCTTT. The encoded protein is CASSNHRGVGTEAFF.

The CDR3 DNA is TGTGCCAGCAGCTTAGGGGGGGATTACACCTACAATGAGCAGTTCTTC. Residues: CASSLGGDYTYNEQFF. The chain carries TRBV7-8 and TRBJ2-1, with TRBD2 as a possible D gene (6 bases). The CDR3 sequence is 16 residues long. Deletions cut 1 base from V and 2 bases from J, with 12 bases between. Germline V CDR1 and CDR2: SGHVS, FQNEAQ.

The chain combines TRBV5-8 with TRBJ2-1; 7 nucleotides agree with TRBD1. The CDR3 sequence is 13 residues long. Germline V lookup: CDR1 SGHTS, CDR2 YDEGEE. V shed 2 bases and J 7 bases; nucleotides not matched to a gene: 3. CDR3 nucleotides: TGTGCCAGCAGCTTAGGGACAGTTAATGAGCAGTTCTTC. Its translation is CASSLGTVNEQFF. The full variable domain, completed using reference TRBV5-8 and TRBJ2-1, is EAGVTQSPTHLIKTRGQQATLRCSPISGHTSVYWYQQALGLGLQFLLWYDEGEERNRGNFPPRFSGRQFPNYSSELNVNALELEDSALYLCASSLGTVNEQFFGPGTRLTVL.

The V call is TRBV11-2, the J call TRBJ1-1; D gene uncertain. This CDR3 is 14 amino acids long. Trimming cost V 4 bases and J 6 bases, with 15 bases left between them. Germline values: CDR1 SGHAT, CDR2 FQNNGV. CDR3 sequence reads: CASSSSNPQAEAFF. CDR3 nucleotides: TGTGCCAGCAGCTCCTCTAACCCCCAAGCTGAAGCTTTCTTT.

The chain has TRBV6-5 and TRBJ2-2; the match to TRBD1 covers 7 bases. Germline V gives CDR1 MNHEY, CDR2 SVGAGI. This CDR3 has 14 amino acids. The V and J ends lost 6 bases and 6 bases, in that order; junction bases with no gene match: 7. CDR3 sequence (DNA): TGTGCCAGCAGCGCAGCAGGGGGAGCCGGGGAGCTGTTTTTT. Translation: CASSAAGGAGELFF.

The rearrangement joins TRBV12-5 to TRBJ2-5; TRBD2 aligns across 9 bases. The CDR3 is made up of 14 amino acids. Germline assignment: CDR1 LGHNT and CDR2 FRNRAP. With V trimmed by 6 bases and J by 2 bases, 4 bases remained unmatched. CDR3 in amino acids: CASGLSGGQETQYF. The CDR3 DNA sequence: TGTGCTAGTGGCTTGAGCGGGGGGCAAGAGACCCAGTACTTC.

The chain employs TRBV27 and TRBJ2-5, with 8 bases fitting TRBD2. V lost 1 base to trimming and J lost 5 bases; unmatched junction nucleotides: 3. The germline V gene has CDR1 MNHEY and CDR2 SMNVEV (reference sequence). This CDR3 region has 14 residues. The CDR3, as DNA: TGTGCCAGCAGTTTATATCGCGGGGGGGAGACCCAGTACTTC. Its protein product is CASSLYRGGETQYF.